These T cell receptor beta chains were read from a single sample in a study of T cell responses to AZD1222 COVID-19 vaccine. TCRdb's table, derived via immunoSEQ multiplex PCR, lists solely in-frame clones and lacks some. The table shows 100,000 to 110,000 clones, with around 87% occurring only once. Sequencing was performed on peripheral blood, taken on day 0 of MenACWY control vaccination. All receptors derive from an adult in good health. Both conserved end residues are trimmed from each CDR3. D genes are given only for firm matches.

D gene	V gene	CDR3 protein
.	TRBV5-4	ASSFGSAYEQY
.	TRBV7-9	ASSQNRQLISYNEQF
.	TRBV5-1	ASSPSVSTSTDTQY
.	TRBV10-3	AISEDTSTEAF
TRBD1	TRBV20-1	SASTGQVNTEAF
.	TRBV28	ASSPGSNQPQH
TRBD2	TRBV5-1	ASSLEGTSGNEQF
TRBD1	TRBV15	ATSGSSLGQYSSYNEQF
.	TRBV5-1	ASSPGQNYGYT
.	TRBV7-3	ASSLGGGGTDTQY
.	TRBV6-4	ASSDEGTGELF
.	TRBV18	ASSPPSRGGQY
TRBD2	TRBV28	ASRSGVAGDNEQF
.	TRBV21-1	ARNEGEQY
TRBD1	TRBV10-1	ASRERQGAINQPQH
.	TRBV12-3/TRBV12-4	ASSLNQRAF
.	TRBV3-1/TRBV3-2	ASSQRQFDSPLH
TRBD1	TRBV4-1	ASSQGIQQGAGEQY
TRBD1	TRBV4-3	ASSQAIPGQGDTEAF
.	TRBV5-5	ASSSIGDAGQPQH
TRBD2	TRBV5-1	ASSSPTGGIAGETQY
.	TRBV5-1	ASSLERTGELF
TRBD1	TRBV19	ASSPDRVRLLNTEAF
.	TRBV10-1	ASSEGPQGPNPIGVEKAEAF
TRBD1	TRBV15	ATSKQTGIAKNIQY
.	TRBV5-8	ASSLGLGASETQY
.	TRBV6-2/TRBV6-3	ASSYRMAATLVGYT
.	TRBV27	ASSLLQGGTEAF
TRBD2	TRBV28	ASSLGLAGGPGQETQY
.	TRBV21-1	ASSKGDYYGYT
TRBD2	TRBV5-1	ASRSGGTSHEQY
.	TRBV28	ASRPGIQNTEAF
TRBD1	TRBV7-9	ASSYARSTGAFTDTQY
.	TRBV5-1	ASSSGAGTEAF
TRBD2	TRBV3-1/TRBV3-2	ASSPEPTSGRFAYNEQF
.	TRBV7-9	ASSVRGPEQF
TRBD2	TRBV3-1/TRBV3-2	ASSLLAGEGPGANVLT
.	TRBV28	ASSPGGPEHNEQF
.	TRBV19	ASSRGLQETQY
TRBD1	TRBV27	ASRETGPSTEAF
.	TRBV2	ASSARDGFYGYT
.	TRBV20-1	SASDLGWTDTQY
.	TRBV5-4	ASSLSEGEWETQY
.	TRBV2	ASSVRAANEKLF
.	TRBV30	AWSQVSPYNSPLH